A selection of T cell receptor beta chains follows, all from one sample in a study of blood T cell repertoires in COVID-19. Libraries were prepared by immunoSEQ multiplex PCR; TCRdb keeps only in-frame clonotypes and omits some of them. The repertoire holds around 300,000 clones, with over 75% as singletons. The sequenced material came from peripheral blood. These receptors all come from a woman in her 70s with acute or convalescent COVID-19. Both conserved end residues are part of each CDR3. D genes are given only for firm matches. Clone size appears in some rows only: once, few, many, or a class for an expanded clone.

abundance,d_gene,v_gene,j_gene,CDR3nt,CDR3aa
.,TRBD1,TRBV29-1,TRBJ1-1,TGCAGCGCCTCGATGGACAGGTCTGAAGCTTTCTTT,CSASMDRSEAFF
.,.,TRBV7-9,TRBJ1-3,TGTGCCAGCAGCCCCCCTACCGGCAGGGACTCTGGAAACACCATATATTTT,CASSPPTGRDSGNTIYF
.,TRBD1,TRBV6-5,TRBJ1-5,TGTGCCAGCAGTTACTCCCGACAGGGGGCAAGTCAGCCCCAGCATTTT,CASSYSRQGASQPQHF
.,.,TRBV10-3,TRBJ1-1,TGTGCCATCAGTGTGTCGGACAGACCTGAAGAAGCTTTCTTT,CAISVSDRPEEAFF
.,.,TRBV30,TRBJ2-3,TGTGCCTGGAGTGTAGCAGGGCGCACAGATACGCAGTATTTT,CAWSVAGRTDTQYF
once,TRBD1,TRBV29-1,TRBJ1-2,TGCAGCGTTGGAACAGGGGGCGCCGACTATGGCTACACCTTC,CSVGTGGADYGYTF
many,TRBD2,TRBV3-1/TRBV3-2,TRBJ2-7,TGTGCCAGCAGCCCGGGACTAGCAGGGCGCGAGCAGTACTTC,CASSPGLAGREQYF
once,.,TRBV24-1,TRBJ2-1,TGTGCCACCAGTGATTCGGGGGGGACAGTGAAGTTCTTC,CATSDSGGTVKFF
.,TRBD1,TRBV29-1,TRBJ2-7,TGCAGCGTTGATGGGACAGGGGCCAACGAGCAGTACTTC,CSVDGTGANEQYF
once,.,TRBV19,TRBJ1-1,TGTGCCAGTAAGGACAGTGGCCCTCTCGACACTGAAGCTTTCTTT,CASKDSGPLDTEAFF
.,.,TRBV11-2,TRBJ1-4,TGTGCCAGCAGCAAAAGGGGCGTTAATAATGAAAAACTGTTTTTT,CASSKRGVNNEKLFF
.,.,TRBV6-7,TRBJ2-7,TGTGCCAGCGGAAGGCTAGCCTCGGGCGAGCAGTACTTC,CASGRLASGEQYF
.,.,TRBV7-2,TRBJ1-2,TGTGCCAGCAGCCCCACCCCAGACAGGACGGGTGGCTACACCTTC,CASSPTPDRTGGYTF
once,TRBD1,TRBV5-1,TRBJ1-5,TGCGCCAGCAGCCAGGTAAGGACAGGGGGACGCCAGCCCCAGCATTTT,CASSQVRTGGRQPQHF
.,TRBD1,TRBV5-1,TRBJ2-2,TGCGCCAGCAGCTCGGGACAGGGAGGTGTTTCTAGGGAGCTGTTTTTT,CASSSGQGGVSRELFF
.,TRBD1,TRBV7-9,TRBJ1-1,TGTGCCAGCAGCTTAACCCCTCACAGGGGAAGTCGAGCTTTCTTT,CASSLTPHRGSRAFF
.,.,TRBV12-3/TRBV12-4,TRBJ2-7,TGTGCCAGCAGTTTAAGGCGGCAGGAGCAGTACTTC,CASSLRRQEQYF
.,.,TRBV19,TRBJ2-1,TGTGCCAGTAGAATTCCCCGGGGCAATGAGCAGTTCTTC,CASRIPRGNEQFF
.,.,TRBV18,TRBJ1-1,TGTGCCAGCTCCCAAGACAAAAAAGCTTTCTTT,CASSQDKKAFF
once,.,TRBV16,TRBJ1-1,TGTGCCAGCAGCCAAGGACAGAGCACTGAAGCTTTCTTT,CASSQGQSTEAFF
.,.,TRBV19,TRBJ1-1,TGTGCCAGTACAAATGGTGCGGCTAACACTGAAGCTTTCTTT,CASTNGAANTEAFF
few,.,TRBV6-5,TRBJ1-5,TGTGCCAGCGGCGGGTCCGTTAATCAGCCCCAGCATTTT,CASGGSVNQPQHF
.,.,TRBV15,TRBJ1-4,TGTGCCACCAGCACCCGACGGGATGAAAAACTGTTTTTT,CATSTRRDEKLFF
.,.,TRBV27,TRBJ1-4,TGTGCCAGCAGTTTTTTTGCGACATCCGCAACTAATGAAAAACTGTTTTTT,CASSFFATSATNEKLFF
.,TRBD1,TRBV5-5,TRBJ2-7,TGTGCCAGCAGCCTAGGCCCGTCGGGACAGCGGAATTACTACGAGCAGTACTTC,CASSLGPSGQRNYYEQYF
.,TRBD2,TRBV3-1/TRBV3-2,TRBJ2-3,TGTGCCAGCAGCCAAGGGACTAGCGGGCCCTATACGCAGTATTTT,CASSQGTSGPYTQYF
.,TRBD2,TRBV27,TRBJ2-3,TGTGCCAGTTCGGGACTAGCGGGGGTAGATACGCAGTATTTT,CASSGLAGVDTQYF
.,TRBD2,TRBV24-1,TRBJ2-7,TGTGCCACCAGCGCGGGAGGACTAGCGCGTGAGCAGTACTTC,CATSAGGLAREQYF
.,.,TRBV5-6,TRBJ2-1,TGTGCCAGCAGCTTGCGTGCGGGGAGGCGAAAGTTCTTC,CASSLRAGRRKFF
.,TRBD1,TRBV11-1,TRBJ1-1,TGTGCCAGCAGCATTAGGACAGGAAAGGCTGAAGCTTTCTTT,CASSIRTGKAEAFF
.,TRBD1,TRBV19,TRBJ1-5,TGTGCCAGTAGTGACGGGTCGGCACAGGGGGTAGATAGGCCCCAGCATTTT,CASSDGSAQGVDRPQHF
.,TRBD2,TRBV25-1,TRBJ2-5,TGTGCCAGCAGTCACGGGGGGGTGGAGACCCAGTACTTC,CASSHGGVETQYF
.,.,TRBV27,TRBJ2-6,TGTGCCAGCAGCCGGACAGATGGGGCCAACGTCCTGACTTTC,CASSRTDGANVLTF
few,.,TRBV29-1,TRBJ1-2,TGCAGCGTTGATTCCAATGGCTACACCTTC,CSVDSNGYTF
.,TRBD2,TRBV4-2,TRBJ2-7,TGTGCCAGCAGCCAAGAGGGGACTAGCGGTTCCTACGAGCAGTACTTC,CASSQEGTSGSYEQYF
.,TRBD1,TRBV6-5,TRBJ1-2,TGTGCCAGCAGTCTTCAGACAGGGAATCGCTACACCTTC,CASSLQTGNRYTF
.,.,TRBV5-4,TRBJ1-1,TGTGCCAGCAGCTTGGGGACTAGAAGGGGCGACACTGAAGCTTTCTTT,CASSLGTRRGDTEAFF
.,.,TRBV19,TRBJ2-3,TGTGCCAGCCAAGACAGTGGCACAGATACGCAGTATTTT,CASQDSGTDTQYF
once,.,TRBV5-4,TRBJ1-2,TGTGCCAGCAGCCAGGACATTTACCGTGGCTACACCTTC,CASSQDIYRGYTF
.,TRBD1,TRBV3-1/TRBV3-2,TRBJ2-3,TGTGCCAGCAGCCAATGGGACAGGGGATCAGATACGCAGTATTTT,CASSQWDRGSDTQYF
.,TRBD1,TRBV6-5,TRBJ2-1,TGTGCCAGCAGGACAGGGCCCACGTACAATGAGCAGTTCTTC,CASRTGPTYNEQFF
.,TRBD1,TRBV3-1/TRBV3-2,TRBJ1-1,TGTGCCAGTAATTACAGGGGGCACACTGAAGCTTTCTTT,CASNYRGHTEAFF